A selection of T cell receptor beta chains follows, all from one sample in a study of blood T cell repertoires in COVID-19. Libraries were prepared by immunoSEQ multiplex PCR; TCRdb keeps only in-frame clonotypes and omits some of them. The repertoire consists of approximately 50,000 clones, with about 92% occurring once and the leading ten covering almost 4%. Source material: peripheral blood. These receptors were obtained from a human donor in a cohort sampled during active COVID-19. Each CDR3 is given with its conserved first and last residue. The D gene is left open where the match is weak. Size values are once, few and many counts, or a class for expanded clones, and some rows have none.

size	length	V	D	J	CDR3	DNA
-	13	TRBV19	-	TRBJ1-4	CATRGGPNEKLFF	TGTGCCACCCGAGGGGGTCCTAATGAAAAACTGTTTTTT
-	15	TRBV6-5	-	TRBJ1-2	CASSYSGQSRRGYTF	TGTGCCAGCAGTTACTCCGGACAGTCACGACGGGGCTACACCTTC
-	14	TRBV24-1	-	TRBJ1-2	CATSDWDNWGGYTF	TGTGCCACCAGTGATTGGGACAACTGGGGTGGCTACACCTTC
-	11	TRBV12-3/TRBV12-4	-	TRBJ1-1	CASTSGTEAFF	TGTGCCAGCACCTCCGGCACTGAAGCTTTCTTT
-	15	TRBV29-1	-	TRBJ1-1	CSWTPGTLTNTEAFF	TGCAGCTGGACACCCGGGACTTTAACGAACACTGAAGCTTTCTTT
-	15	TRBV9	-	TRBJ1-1	CASSVAQGRNTEAFF	TGTGCCAGCAGCGTAGCCCAGGGTAGAAACACTGAAGCTTTCTTT
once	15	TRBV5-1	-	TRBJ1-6	CASSGGSGHNSPLHF	TGCGCCAGCTCAGGAGGGTCCGGGCATAATTCACCCCTCCACTTT
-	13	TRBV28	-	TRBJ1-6	CASSSERRSPLHF	TGTGCCAGCAGTTCCGAGCGGCGTTCACCCCTCCACTTT
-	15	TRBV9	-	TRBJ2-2	CASSELQGNTGELFF	TGTGCCAGCAGCGAACTCCAGGGGAACACCGGGGAGCTGTTTTTT
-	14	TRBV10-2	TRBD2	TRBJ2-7	CASSAWTSSHEQYF	TGCGCCAGCAGCGCCTGGACTAGCAGCCACGAGCAGTACTTC
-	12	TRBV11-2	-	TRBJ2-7	CASSRSNDEQYF	TGTGCCAGCAGTCGGAGTAACGACGAGCAGTACTTC
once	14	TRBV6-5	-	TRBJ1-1	CASIDQGMNTEAFF	TGTGCCAGCATCGACCAGGGCATGAACACTGAAGCTTTCTTT
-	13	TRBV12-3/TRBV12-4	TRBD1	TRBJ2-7	CASGQTGFYEQYF	TGTGCCAGCGGACAGACAGGGTTCTACGAGCAGTACTTC
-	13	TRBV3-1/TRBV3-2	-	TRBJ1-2	CASSQLDGRGYTF	TGTGCCAGCAGCCAACTGGACGGGAGAGGCTACACCTTC
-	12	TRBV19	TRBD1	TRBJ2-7	CASTGTAYEQYF	TGTGCCAGTACCGGGACAGCCTACGAGCAGTACTTC
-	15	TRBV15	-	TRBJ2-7	CATSRGPISGYEQYF	TGTGCCACCAGCAGAGGCCCCATCAGCGGATACGAGCAGTACTTC
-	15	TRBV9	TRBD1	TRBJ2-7	CASSVGGQGAYEQYF	TGTGCCAGCAGCGTAGGCGGACAGGGAGCCTACGAGCAGTACTTC